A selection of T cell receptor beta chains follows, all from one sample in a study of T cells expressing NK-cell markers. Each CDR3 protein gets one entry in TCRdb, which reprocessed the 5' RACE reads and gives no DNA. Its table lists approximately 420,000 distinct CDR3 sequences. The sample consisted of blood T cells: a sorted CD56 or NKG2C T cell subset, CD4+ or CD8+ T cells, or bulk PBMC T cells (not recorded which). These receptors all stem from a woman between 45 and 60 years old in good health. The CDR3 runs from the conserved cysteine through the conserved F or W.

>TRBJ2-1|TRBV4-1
CASSQEAGGPHNEQFF
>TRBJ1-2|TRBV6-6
CASSPPSKRLYGYTF
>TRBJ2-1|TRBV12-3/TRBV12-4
CASSTFGEQFF
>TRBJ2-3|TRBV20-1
CSARRLPGVVTDTQYF
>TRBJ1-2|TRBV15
CATSSWPTNYGYTF
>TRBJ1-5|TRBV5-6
CASSFTGMRNQPQHF
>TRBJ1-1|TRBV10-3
CAISAGTARNTEAFF
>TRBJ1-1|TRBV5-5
CASSLPINTEAFF
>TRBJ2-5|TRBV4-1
CASSQVGGARTQYF
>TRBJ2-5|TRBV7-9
CASSLVAAKETQYF
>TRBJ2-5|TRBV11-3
CASSQTTKETQYF
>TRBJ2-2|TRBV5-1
CASSHNRGATSSGELFF
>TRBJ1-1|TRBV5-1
CASSYVLNTEAFF
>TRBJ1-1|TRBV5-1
CASSLTQPTVNEAFF
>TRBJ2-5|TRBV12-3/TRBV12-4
CASSLAVLRTQYF
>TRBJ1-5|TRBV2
CASRMDRAGNQPQHF
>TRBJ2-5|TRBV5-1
CASSFGTGGRETQYF